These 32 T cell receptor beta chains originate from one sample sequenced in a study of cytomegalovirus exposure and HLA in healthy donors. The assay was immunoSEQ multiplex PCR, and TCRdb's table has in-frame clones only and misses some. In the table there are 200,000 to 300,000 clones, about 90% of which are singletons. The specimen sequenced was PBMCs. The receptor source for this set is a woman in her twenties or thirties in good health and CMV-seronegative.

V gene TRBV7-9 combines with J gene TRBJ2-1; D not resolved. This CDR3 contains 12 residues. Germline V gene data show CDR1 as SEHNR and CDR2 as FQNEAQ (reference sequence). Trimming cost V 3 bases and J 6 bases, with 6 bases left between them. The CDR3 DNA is TGTGCCAGCAGCTTCAATATCAATGAGCAGTTCTTC. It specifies CASSFNINEQFF.

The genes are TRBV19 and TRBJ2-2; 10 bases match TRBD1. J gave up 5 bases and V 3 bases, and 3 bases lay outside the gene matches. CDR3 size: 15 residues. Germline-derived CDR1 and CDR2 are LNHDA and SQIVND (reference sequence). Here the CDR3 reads CASSIGDRGTGELFF. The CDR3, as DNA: TGTGCCAGTAGTATTGGGGACAGGGGTACCGGGGAGCTGTTTTTT.

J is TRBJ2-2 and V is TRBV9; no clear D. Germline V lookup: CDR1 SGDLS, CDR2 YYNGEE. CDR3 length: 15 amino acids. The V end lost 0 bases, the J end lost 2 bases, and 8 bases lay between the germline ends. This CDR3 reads CASSVDWSNTGELFF. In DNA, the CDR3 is TGTGCCAGCAGCGTAGATTGGAGTAACACCGGGGAGCTGTTTTTT.

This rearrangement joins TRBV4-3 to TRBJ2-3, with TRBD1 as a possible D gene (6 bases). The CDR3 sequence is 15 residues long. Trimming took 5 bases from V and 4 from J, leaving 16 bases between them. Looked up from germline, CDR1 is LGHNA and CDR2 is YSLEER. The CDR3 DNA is TGCGCCAGCAGCGTGGGGGCCCTGACAGCAGATACGCAGTATTTT. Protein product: CASSVGALTADTQYF.

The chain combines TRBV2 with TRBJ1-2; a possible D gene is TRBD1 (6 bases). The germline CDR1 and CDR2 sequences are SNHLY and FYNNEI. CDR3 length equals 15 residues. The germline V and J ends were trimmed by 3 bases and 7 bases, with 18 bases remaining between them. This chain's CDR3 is CASSDLGGGALGYTF. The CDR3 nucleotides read TGTGCCAGCAGTGACCTGGGAGGGGGGGCGCTTGGCTACACCTTC.

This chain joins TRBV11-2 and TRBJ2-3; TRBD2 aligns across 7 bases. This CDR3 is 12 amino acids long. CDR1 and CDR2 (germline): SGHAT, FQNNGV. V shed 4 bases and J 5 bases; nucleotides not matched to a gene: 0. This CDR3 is CASSSSGDTQYF. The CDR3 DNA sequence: TGTGCCAGCAGCTCTAGCGGAGATACGCAGTATTTT.

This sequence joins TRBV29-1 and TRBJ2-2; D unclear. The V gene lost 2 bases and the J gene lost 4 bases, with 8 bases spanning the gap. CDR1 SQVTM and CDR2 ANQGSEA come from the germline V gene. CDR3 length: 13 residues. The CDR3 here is CSVESSVTGELFF. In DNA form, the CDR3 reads TGCAGCGTTGAATCTTCTGTCACCGGGGAGCTGTTTTTT.

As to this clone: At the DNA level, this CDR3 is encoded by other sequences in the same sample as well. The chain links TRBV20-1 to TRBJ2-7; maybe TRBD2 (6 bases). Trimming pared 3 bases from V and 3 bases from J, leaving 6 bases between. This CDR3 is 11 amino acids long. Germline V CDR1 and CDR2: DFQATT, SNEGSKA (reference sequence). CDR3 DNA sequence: TGCAGTGCTAGCGGGGGCTACGAGCAGTACTTC. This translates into CSASGGYEQYF.

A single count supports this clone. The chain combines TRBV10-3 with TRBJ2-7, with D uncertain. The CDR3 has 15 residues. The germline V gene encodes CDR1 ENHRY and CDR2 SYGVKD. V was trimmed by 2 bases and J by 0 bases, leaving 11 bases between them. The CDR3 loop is CAISEETVSSYEQYF. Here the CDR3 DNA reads TGTGCCATCAGTGAGGAGACGGTCAGCTCCTACGAGCAGTACTTC.

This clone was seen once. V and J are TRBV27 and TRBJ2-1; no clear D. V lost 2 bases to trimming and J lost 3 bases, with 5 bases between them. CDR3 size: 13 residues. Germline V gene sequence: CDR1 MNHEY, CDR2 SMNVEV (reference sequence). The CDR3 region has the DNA TGTGCCAGCAGTTTACAAATCTACAATGAGCAGTTCTTC. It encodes CASSLQIYNEQFF.

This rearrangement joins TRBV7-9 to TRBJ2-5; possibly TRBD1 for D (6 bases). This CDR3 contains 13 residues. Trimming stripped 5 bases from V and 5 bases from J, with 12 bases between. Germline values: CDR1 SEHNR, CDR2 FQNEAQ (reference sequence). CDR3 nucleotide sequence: TGTGCCAGCAGCGTTCAGGGGCGGGAGACCCAGTACTTC. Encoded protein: CASSVQGRETQYF.

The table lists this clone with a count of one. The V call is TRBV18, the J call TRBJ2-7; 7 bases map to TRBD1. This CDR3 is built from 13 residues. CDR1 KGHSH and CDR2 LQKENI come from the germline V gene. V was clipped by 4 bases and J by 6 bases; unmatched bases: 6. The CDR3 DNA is TGTGCCAGCTCACGCGACAGGGATGGCGAGCAGTACTTC. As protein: CASSRDRDGEQYF.

The CDR3 here is CASGARLAGGPTGELFF. The CDR3 nucleotides are TGCGCCAGCGGTGCTAGACTAGCGGGAGGGCCAACCGGGGAGCTGTTTTTT. This chain connects TRBV4-3 to TRBJ2-2, with TRBD2 matching over 14 bases. CDR3 length equals 17 residues. After removal of 8 bases from V and 5 bases from J, the junction contained 10 bases not matched to a gene. Germline V gives CDR1 LGHNA, CDR2 YSLEER.

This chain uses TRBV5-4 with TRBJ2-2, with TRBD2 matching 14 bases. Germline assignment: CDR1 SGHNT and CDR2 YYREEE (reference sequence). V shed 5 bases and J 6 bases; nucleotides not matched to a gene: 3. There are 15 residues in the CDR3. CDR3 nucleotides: TGTGCCAGCAGGCGGGGACTAGCGGGAGCCGGGGAGCTGTTTTTT. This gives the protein CASRRGLAGAGELFF.

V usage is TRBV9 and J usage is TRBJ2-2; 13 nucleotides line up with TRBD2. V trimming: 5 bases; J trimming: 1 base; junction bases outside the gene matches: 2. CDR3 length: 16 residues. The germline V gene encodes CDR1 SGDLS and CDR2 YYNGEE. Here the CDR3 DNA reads TGTGCCAGCAGTCGACTAGCGGGAGGGAACACCGGGGAGCTGTTTTTT. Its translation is CASSRLAGGNTGELFF.

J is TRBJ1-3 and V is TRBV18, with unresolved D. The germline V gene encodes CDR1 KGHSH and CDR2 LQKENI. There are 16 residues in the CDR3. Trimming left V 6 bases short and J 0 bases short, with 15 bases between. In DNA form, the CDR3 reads TGTGCCAGCTCCTCCGACGTATCGAGCTCTGGAAACACCATATATTTT. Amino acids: CASSSDVSSSGNTIYF.

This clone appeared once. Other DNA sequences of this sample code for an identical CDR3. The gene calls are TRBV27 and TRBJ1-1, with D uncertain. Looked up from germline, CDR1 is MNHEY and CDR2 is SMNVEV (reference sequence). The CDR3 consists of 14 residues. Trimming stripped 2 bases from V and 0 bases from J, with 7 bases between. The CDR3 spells CASSLGGMNTEAFF. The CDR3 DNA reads TGTGCCAGCAGTTTAGGAGGTATGAACACTGAAGCTTTCTTT.

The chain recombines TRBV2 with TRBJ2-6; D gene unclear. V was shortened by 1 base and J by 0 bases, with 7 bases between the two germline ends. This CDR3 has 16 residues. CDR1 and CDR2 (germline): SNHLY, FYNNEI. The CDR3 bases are TGTGCCAGCAGTGAAGTGTGGTCCTCTGGGGCCAACGTCCTGACTTTC. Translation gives CASSEVWSSGANVLTF.

The CDR3 nucleotides are TGTGCCAGCAGCGGGGACAGGGGGAACACCGGGGAGCTGTTTTTT. Its translation: CASSGDRGNTGELFF. The chain combines TRBV11-3 with TRBJ2-2; 10 bases line up with TRBD1. The CDR3 loop spans 15 amino acids. Germline trimming cut 5 bases from V and 1 base from J; bases unmatched to any gene: 1. Per the germline V gene, CDR1 is SGHNT and CDR2 is YENEEA.

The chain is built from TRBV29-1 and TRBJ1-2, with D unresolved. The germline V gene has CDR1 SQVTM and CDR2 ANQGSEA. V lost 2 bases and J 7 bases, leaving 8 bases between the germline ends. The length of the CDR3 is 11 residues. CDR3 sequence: CSVEQEGGYTF. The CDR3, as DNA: TGCAGCGTTGAACAGGAAGGTGGCTACACCTTC.

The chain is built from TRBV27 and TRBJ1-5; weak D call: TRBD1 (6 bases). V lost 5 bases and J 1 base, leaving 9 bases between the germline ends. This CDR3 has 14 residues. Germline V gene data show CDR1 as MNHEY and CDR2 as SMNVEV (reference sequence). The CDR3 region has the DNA TGTGCCAGCAGTCTCACAGGGAGCAATCAGCCCCAGCATTTT. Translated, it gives CASSLTGSNQPQHF.

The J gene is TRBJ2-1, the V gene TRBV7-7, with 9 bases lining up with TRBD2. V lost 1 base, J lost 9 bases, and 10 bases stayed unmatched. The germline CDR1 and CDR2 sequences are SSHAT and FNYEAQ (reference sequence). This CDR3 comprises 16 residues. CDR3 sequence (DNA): TGTGCCAGCAGCTTAGTGCCTAGCGGGATAAGGAGTGAGCAGTTCTTC. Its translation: CASSLVPSGIRSEQFF.

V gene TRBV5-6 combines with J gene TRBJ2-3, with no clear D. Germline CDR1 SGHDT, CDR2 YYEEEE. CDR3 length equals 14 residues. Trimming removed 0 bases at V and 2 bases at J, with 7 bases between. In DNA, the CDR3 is TGTGCCAGCAGCTTGGGACGGCCCACAGATACGCAGTATTTT. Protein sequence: CASSLGRPTDTQYF.

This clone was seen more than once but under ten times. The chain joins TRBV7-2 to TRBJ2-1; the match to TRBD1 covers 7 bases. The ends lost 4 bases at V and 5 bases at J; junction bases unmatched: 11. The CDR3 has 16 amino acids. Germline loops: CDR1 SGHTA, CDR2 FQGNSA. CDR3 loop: CASSSRSRDSNNEQFF. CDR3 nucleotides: TGTGCCAGCAGCTCAAGGAGTAGGGACAGCAACAATGAGCAGTTCTTC.

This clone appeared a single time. The CDR3 protein is CASTGGTSNEQFF. CDR3 nucleotides: TGTGCCAGCACCGGAGGGACTAGCAATGAGCAGTTCTTC. This chain links TRBV9 with TRBJ2-1; TRBD2 matches 8 bases. CDR1 and CDR2 from the germline V gene are SGDLS and YYNGEE. V lost 6 bases and J lost 6; bases outside the gene matches: 5. The CDR3 length is 13 residues. The whole variable domain, remainder taken from reference TRBV9 and TRBJ2-1, is DSGVTQTPKHLITATGQRVTLRCSPRSGDLSVYWYQQSLDQGLQFLIQYYNGEERAKGNILERFSAQQFPDLHSELNLSSLELGDSALYFCASTGGTSNEQFFGPGTRLTVL.

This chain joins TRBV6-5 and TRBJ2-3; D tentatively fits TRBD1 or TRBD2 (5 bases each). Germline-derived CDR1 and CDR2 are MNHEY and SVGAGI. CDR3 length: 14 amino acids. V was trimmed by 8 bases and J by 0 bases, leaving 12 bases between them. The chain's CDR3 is CASRGVSSTDTQYF. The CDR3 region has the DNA TGTGCCAGCCGAGGGGTTTCTAGCACAGATACGCAGTATTTT.

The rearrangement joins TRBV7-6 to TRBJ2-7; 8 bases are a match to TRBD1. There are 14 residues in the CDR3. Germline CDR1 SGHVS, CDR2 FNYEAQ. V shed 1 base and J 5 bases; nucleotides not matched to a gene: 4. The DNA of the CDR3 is TGTGCCAGCAGCTTAGGGACAGGGTTTGACGAGCAGTACTTC. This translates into CASSLGTGFDEQYF.

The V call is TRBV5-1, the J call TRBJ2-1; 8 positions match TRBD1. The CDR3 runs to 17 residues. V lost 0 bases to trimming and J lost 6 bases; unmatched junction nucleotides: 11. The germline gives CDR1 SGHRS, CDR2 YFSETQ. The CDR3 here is CASSLATGTGLSNEQFF. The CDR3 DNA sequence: TGCGCCAGCAGCTTGGCCACCGGGACAGGATTGTCCAATGAGCAGTTCTTC.

CDR3: CASRSPGQIGQYF. The CDR3 DNA sequence: TGTGCCAGCAGGAGTCCGGGACAGATCGGGCAGTACTTC. The rearrangement joins TRBV9 to TRBJ2-7; TRBD1 agrees at 7 bases. In germline, CDR1 is SGDLS, CDR2 YYNGEE. The CDR3 length is 13 residues. Trimming cost V 5 bases and J 9 bases; bases outside gene matches: 11.

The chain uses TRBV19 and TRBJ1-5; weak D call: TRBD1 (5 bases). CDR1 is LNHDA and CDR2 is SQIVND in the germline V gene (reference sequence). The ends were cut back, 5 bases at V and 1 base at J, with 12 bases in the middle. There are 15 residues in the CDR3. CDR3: CASSLLDSSNQPQHF. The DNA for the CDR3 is TGTGCCAGTAGTCTCCTCGACAGCAGCAATCAGCCCCAGCATTTT.

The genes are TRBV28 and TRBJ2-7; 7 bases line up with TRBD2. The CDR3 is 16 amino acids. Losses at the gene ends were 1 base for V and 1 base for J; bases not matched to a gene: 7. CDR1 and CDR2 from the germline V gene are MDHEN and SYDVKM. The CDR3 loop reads CASSLLAGRASYEQYF. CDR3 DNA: TGTGCCAGCAGTTTATTAGCAGGGAGGGCATCCTACGAGCAGTACTTC.

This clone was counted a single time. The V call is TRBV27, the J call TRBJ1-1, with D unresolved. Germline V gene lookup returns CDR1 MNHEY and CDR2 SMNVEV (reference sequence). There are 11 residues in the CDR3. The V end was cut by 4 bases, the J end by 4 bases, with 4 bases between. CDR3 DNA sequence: TGTGCCAGCAGTTCTTTCACTGAAGCTTTCTTT. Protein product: CASSSFTEAFF.